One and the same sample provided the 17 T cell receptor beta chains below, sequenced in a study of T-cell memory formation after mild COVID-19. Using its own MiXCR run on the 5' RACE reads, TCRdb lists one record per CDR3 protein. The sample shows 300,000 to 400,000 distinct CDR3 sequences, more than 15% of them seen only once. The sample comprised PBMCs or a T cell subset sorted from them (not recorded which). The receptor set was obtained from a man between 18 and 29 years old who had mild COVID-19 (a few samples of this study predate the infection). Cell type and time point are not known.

The CDR3 protein is CATSDLASGPWAGELFF. CDR3 in DNA: TGTGCCACCAGTGATTTAGCCTCGGGACCCTGGGCCGGGGAGCTGTTTTTT. The chain combines TRBV24-1 with TRBJ2-2; D is tentatively TRBD1 or TRBD2 (5 bases each). This CDR3 has 17 amino acids. Between the trimmed V and J ends, which lost 1 base and 6 bases, there was a span of 17 bases. Germline CDR1 reads KGHDR; CDR2 reads SFDVKD.

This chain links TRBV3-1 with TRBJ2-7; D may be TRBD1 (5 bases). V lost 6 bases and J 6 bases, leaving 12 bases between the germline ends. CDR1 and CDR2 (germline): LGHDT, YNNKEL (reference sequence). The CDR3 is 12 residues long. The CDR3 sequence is CASRQDSREQYF. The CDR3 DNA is TGTGCCAGCAGACAGGATTCCCGCGAGCAGTACTTC.

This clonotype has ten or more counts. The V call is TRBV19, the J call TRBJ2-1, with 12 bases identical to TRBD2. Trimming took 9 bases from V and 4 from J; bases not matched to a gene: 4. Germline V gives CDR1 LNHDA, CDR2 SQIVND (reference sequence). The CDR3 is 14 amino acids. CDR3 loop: CASTGLAGYNEQFF. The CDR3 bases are TGTGCCAGCACAGGACTAGCGGGGTACAATGAGCAGTTCTTC.

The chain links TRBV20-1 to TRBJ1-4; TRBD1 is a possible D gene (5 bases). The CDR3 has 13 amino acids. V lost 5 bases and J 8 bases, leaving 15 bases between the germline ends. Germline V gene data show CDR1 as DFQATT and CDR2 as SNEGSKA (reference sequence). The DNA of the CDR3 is TGCAGTGCTGGTGACAAGGGGAGAGAAAAACTGTTTTTT. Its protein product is CSAGDKGREKLFF.

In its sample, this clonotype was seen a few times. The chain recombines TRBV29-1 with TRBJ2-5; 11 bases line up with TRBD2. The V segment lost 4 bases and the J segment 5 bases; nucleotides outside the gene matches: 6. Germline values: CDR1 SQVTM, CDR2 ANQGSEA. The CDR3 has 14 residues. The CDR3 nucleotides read TGCAGCGTTGTCGTAGCGGGGGGGGCCGAGACCCAGTACTTC. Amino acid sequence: CSVVVAGGAETQYF.

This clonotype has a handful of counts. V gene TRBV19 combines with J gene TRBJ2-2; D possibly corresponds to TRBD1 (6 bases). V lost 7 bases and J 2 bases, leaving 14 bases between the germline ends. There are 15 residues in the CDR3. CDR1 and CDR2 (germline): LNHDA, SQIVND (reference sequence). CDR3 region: CASIEAGANTGELFF. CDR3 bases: TGTGCCAGTATTGAGGCAGGGGCAAACACCGGGGAGCTGTTTTTT.

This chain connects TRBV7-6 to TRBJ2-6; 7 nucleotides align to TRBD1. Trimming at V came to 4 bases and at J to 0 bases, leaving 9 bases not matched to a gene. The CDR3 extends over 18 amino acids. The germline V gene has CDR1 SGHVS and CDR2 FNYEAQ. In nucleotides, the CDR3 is TGTGCCAGCAGCTGGGCGACAGGGAGTTTCTCTGGGGCCAACGTCCTGACTTTC. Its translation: CASSWATGSFSGANVLTF. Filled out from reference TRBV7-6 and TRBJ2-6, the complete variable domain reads GAGVSQSPRYKVTKRGQDVALRCDPISGHVSLYWYRQALGQGPEFLTYFNYEAQQDKSGLPNDRFSAERPEGSISTLTIQRTEQRDSAMYRCASSWATGSFSGANVLTFGAGSRLTVL.

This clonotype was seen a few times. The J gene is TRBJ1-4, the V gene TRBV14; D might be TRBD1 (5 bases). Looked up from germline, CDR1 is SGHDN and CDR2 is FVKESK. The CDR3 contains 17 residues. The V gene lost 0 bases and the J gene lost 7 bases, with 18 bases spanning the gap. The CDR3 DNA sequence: TGTGCCAGCAGCCAAGAACTGGGGGAGGTTGGTGGTGAAAAACTGTTTTTT. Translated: CASSQELGEVGGEKLFF.

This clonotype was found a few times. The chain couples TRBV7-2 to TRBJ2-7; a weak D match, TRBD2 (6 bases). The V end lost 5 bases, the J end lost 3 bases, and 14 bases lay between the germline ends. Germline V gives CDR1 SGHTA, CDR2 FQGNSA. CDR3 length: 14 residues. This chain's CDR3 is CASSLRLVDYEQYF. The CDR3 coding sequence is TGTGCCAGCAGCCTTCGACTAGTGGACTACGAGCAGTACTTC.

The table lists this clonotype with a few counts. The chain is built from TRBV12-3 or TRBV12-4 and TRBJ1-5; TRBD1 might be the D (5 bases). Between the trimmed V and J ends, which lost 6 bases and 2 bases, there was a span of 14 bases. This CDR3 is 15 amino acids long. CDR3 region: CASSFGGSGNQPQHF. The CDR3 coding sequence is TGTGCCAGCAGCTTTGGGGGTTCGGGCAATCAGCCCCAGCATTTT.

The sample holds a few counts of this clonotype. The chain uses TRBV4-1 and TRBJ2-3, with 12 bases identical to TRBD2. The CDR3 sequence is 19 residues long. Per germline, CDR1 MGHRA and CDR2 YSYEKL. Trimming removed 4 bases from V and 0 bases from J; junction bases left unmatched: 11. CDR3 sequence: CASSRPGLAGGPSTDTQYF. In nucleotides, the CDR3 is TGCGCCAGCAGCCGCCCCGGGCTAGCGGGGGGGCCAAGCACAGATACGCAGTATTTT.

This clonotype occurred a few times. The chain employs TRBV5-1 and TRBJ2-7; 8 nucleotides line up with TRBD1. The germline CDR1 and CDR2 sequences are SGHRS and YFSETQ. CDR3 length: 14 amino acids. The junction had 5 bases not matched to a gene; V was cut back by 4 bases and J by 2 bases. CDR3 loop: CASSGGQETYEQYF. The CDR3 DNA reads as TGCGCCAGCAGCGGGGGACAGGAGACCTACGAGCAGTACTTC.

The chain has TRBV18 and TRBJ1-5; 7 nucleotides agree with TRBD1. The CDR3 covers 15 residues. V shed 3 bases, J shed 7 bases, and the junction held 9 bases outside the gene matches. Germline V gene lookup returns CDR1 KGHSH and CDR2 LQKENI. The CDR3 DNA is TGTGCCAGCTCACCGCCCGGGACAGTAGGCCAGCCCCAGCATTTT. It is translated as CASSPPGTVGQPQHF.

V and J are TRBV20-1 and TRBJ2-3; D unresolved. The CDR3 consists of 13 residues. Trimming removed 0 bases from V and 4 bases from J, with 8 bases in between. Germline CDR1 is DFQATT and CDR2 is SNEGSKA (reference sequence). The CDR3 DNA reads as TGCAGTGCTAGAGATCCGCCAGCAGATACGCAGTATTTT. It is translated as CSARDPPADTQYF.

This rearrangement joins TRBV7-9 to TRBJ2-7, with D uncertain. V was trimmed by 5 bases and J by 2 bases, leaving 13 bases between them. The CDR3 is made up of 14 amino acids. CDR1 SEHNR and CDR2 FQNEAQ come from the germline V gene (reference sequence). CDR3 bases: TGTGCCAGCAGCCACCCGACGAATACCTACGAGCAGTACGTC. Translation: CASSHPTNTYEQYV.

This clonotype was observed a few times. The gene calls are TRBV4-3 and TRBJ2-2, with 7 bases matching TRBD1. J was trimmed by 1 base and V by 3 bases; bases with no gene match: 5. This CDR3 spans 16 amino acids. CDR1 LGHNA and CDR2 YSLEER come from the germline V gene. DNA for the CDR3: TGCGCCAGCAGCCAGGGACAGACAGGGAACACCGGGGAGCTGTTTTTT. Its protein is CASSQGQTGNTGELFF.

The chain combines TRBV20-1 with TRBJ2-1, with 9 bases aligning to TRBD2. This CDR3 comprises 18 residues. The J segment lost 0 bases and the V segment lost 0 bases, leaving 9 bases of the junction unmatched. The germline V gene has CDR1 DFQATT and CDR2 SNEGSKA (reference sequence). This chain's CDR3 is CSARDTTSGHSSYNEQFF. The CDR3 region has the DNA TGCAGTGCTAGAGATACGACTAGCGGACATAGCTCCTACAATGAGCAGTTCTTC.